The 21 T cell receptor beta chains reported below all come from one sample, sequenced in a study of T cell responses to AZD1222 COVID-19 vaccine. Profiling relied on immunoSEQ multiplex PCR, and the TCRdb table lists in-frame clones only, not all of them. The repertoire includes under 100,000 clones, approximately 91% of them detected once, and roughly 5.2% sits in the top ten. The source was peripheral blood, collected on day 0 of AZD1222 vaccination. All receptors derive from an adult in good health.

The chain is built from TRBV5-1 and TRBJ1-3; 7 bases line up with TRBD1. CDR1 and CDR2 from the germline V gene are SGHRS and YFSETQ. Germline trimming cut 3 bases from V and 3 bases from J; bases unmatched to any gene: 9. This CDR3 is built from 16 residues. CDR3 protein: CASSSDRQGNGNTIYF. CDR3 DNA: TGCGCCAGCAGCTCGGACCGACAGGGAAATGGAAACACCATATATTTT.

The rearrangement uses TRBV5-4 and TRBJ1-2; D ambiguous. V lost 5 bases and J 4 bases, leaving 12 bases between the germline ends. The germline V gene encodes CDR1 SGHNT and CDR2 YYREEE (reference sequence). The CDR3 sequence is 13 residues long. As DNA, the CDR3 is TGTGCCAGCAGTCCGGACCGTTCCTATGGCTACACCTTC. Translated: CASSPDRSYGYTF. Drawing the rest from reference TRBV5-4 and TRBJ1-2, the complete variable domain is ETGVTQSPTHLIKTRGQQVTLRCSSQSGHNTVSWYQQALGQGPQFIFQYYREEENGRGNFPPRFSGLQFPNYSSELNVNALELDDSALYLCASSPDRSYGYTFGSGTRLTVV.

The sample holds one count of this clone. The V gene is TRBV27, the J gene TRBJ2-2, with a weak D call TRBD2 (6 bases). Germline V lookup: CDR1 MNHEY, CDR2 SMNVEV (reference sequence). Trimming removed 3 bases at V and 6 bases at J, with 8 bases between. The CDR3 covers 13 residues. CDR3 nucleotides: TGTGCCAGCAGTTTGGAGGGGTCCGGGGAGCTGTTTTTT. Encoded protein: CASSLEGSGELFF.

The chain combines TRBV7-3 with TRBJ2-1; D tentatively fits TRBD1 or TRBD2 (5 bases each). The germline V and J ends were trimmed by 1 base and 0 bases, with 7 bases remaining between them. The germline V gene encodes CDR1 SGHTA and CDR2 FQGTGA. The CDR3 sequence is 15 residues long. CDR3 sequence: CASSLRGSSYNEQFF. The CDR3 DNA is TGTGCCAGCAGCTTAAGGGGGAGCTCCTACAATGAGCAGTTCTTC. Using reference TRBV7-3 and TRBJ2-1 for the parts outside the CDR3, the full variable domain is GAGVSQTPSNKVTEKGKYVELRCDPISGHTALYWYRQSLGQGPEFLIYFQGTGAADDSGLPNDRFFAVRPEGSVSTLKIQRTERGDSAVYLCASSLRGSSYNEQFFGPGTRLTVL.

CDR3: CASSKGTGVGTGELFF. CDR3 bases: TGTGCCAGCAGTAAAGGGACAGGGGTCGGCACCGGGGAGCTGTTTTTT. The gene calls are TRBV2 and TRBJ2-2, with TRBD1 identical over 10 bases. Trimming at V came to 5 bases and at J to 4 bases, leaving 7 bases not matched to a gene. The CDR3 totals 16 residues. Germline CDR1 is SNHLY and CDR2 is FYNNEI.

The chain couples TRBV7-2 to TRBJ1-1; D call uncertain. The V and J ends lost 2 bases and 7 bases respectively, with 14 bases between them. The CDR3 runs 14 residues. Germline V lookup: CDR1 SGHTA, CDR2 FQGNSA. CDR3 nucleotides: TGTGCCAGCAGCTTATCTGGAACAGCCTTTGAAGCTTTCTTT. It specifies CASSLSGTAFEAFF.

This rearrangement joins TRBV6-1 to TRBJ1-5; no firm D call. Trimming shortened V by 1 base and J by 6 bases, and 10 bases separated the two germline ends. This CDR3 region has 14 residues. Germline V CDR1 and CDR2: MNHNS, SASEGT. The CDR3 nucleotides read TGTGCCAGCAGTGAAGGGGGATGGGGTCAGCCCCAGCATTTT. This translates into CASSEGGWGQPQHF.

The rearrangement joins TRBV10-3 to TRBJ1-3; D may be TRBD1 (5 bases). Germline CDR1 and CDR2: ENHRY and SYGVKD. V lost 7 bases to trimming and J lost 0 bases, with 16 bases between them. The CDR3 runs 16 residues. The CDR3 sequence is CAITNRPGFSGNTIYF. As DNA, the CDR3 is TGTGCCATCACGAACAGGCCAGGGTTCTCTGGAAACACCATATATTTT.

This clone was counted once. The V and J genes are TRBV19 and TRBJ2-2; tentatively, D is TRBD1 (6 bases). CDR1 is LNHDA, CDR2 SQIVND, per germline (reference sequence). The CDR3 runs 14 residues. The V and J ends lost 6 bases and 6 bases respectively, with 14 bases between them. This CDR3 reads CASRQGQSAGELFF. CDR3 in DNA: TGTGCCAGTAGGCAGGGGCAATCGGCCGGGGAGCTGTTTTTT.

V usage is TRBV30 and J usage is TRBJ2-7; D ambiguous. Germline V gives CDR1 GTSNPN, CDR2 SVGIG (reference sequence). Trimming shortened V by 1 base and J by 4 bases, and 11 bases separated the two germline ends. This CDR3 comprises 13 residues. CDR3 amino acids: CAWSAGLGYEQYF. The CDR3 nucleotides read TGTGCCTGGAGTGCAGGTTTGGGGTACGAGCAGTACTTC. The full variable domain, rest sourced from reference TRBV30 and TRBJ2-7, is SQTIHQWPATLVQPVGSPLSLECTVEGTSNPNLYWYRQAAGRGLQLLFYSVGIGQISSEVPQNLSASRPQDRQFILSSKKLLLSDSGFYLCAWSAGLGYEQYFGPGTRLTVT.

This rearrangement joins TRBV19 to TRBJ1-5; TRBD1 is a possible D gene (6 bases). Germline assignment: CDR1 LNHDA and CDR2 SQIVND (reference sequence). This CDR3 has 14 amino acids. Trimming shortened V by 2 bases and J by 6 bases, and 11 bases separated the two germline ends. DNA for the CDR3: TGTGCCAGTAGTATAATGGGGGCGAGTCAGCCCCAGCATTTT. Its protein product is CASSIMGASQPQHF.

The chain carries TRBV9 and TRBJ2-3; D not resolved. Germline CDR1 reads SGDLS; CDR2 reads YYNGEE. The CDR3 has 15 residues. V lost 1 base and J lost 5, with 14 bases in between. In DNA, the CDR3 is TGTGCCAGCAGCGTAAGTACCCGCACGGAAGATACGCAGTATTTT. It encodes CASSVSTRTEDTQYF.

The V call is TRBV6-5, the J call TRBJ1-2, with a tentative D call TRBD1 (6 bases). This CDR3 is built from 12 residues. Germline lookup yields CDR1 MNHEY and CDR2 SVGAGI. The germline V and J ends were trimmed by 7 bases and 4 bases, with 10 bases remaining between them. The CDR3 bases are TGTGCCAGCACCCAGGGGACCTATGGCTACACCTTC. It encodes CASTQGTYGYTF.

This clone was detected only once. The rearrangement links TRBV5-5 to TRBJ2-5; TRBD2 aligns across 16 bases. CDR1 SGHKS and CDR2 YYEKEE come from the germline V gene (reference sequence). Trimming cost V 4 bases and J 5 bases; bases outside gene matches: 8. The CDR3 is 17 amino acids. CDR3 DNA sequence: TGTGCCAGCAGCGCCGGGACTAGCGGGGGGGCCTTGGAGACCCAGTACTTC. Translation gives CASSAGTSGGALETQYF.

Here the CDR3 reads CASSQSGKGYTF. The CDR3 DNA follows: TGTGCCAGCAGTCAGTCGGGGAAAGGCTACACCTTC. This chain connects TRBV6-1 to TRBJ1-2; D ambiguous. Looked up from germline, CDR1 is MNHNS and CDR2 is SASEGT. Trimming stripped 5 bases from V and 8 bases from J, with 12 bases between. This CDR3 region has 12 residues.

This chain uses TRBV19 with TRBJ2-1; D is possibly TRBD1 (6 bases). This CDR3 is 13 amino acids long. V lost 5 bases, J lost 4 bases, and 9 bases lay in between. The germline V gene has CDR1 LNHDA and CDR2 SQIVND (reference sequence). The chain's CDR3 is CASSVDRYNEQFF. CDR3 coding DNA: TGTGCCAGTAGTGTTGACAGGTACAATGAGCAGTTCTTC.

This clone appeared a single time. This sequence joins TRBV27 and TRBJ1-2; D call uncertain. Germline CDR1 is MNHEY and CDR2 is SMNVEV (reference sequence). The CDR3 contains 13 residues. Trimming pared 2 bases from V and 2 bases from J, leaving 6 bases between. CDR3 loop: CASSLRVNYGYTF. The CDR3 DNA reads TGTGCCAGCAGTTTAAGGGTGAACTATGGCTACACCTTC.

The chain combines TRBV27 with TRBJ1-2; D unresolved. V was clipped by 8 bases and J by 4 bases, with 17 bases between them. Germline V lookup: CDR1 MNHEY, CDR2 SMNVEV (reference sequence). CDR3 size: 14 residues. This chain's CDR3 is CASCKAEGIYGYTF. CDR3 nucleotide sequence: TGTGCCAGCTGTAAGGCGGAAGGGATCTATGGCTACACCTTC.

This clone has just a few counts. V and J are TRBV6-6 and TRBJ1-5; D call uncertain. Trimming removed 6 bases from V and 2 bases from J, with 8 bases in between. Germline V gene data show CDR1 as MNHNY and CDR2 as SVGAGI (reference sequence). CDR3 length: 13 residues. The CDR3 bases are TGTGCCAGCAGACAAGACGGCAATCAGCCCCAGCATTTT. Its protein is CASRQDGNQPQHF.

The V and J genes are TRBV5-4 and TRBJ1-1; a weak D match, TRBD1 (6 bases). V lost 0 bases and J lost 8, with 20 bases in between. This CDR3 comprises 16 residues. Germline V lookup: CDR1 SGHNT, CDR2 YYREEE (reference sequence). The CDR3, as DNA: TGTGCCAGCAGCTTGGGTCGTGGGGGCGGTTTTTCAGAAGCTTTCTTT. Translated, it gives CASSLGRGGGFSEAFF.

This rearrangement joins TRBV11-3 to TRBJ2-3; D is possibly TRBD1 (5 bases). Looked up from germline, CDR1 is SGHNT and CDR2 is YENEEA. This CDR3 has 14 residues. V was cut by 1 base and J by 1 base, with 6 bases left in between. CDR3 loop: CASSLGRGTDTQYF. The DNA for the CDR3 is TGTGCCAGCAGCTTAGGCAGGGGCACAGATACGCAGTATTTT.